The 27 T cell receptor beta chains reported below all come from one sample, sequenced in a study of identical twins. One entry per CDR3 protein, called by TCRdb with MiXCR from the 5' RACE reads. In the table there are some 250,000 distinct CDR3 sequences, 10% to 15% of which are singletons. The data were also submitted as part of a second study, on yellow fever vaccine responses in identical twins.

Sequences were obtained from memory (CD45RO+) T cells sorted from blood. Receptor source: a woman in her late teens or twenties in good health.

Note on this clonotype: Relative to the germline gene, one junction end is altered; a read error may explain this. The chain recombines TRBV3-1 with TRBJ2-1; unclear D gene. CDR1 LGHDT and CDR2 YNNKEL come from the germline V gene (reference sequence). The CDR3 runs to 15 residues. In DNA form, the CDR3 reads TGTGCCAGCTGCCAAGAACACGTTTCCGACAATGAGCAGTTCTTC. The encoded protein is CASCQEHVSDNEQFF.

This clonotype was detected only a few times. The chain is built from TRBV20-1 and TRBJ2-7; 8 nucleotides line up with TRBD1. Germline CDR1 and CDR2: DFQATT and SNEGSKA (reference sequence). The junction had 11 bases not matched to a gene; V was cut back by 5 bases and J by 2 bases. CDR3 size: 15 residues. CDR3 coding DNA: TGCAGTGCTCTTGAATCGGACAGGGAAACCTACGAGCAGTACTTC. Encoded protein: CSALESDRETYEQYF.

This clonotype was seen ten or more times. The gene calls are TRBV6-5 and TRBJ1-2, with 12 bases aligning to TRBD1. Germline trimming cut 8 bases from V and 6 bases from J; bases unmatched to any gene: 10. Germline V gene sequence: CDR1 MNHEY, CDR2 SVGAGI. This CDR3 is 15 amino acids long. In nucleotides, the CDR3 is TGTGCCAGCTGCTACCCCGGGACAGGGGGCGATGGCTACACCTTC. Its protein product is CASCYPGTGGDGYTF.

This chain connects TRBV28 to TRBJ2-5; a possible D gene is TRBD2 (6 bases). Trimming removed 3 bases at V and 4 bases at J, with 15 bases between. CDR3 length: 15 amino acids. CDR1 MDHEN and CDR2 SYDVKM come from the germline V gene. CDR3 in amino acids: CASSLGSLEGETQYF. In DNA form, the CDR3 reads TGTGCCAGCAGTTTGGGTTCTTTGGAGGGAGAGACCCAGTACTTC.

This clonotype was recorded a few times. The chain couples TRBV4-2 to TRBJ2-3; 15 positions agree with TRBD2. Trimming at V came to 6 bases and at J to 0 bases, leaving 4 bases not matched to a gene. The CDR3 is made up of 17 amino acids. CDR1 and CDR2 from the germline V gene are LGHNA and YNFKEQ. As DNA, the CDR3 is TGTGCCAGCAGGGGACTAGCGGGAGGACCTAGCACAGATACGCAGTATTTT. Its protein product is CASRGLAGGPSTDTQYF.

J is TRBJ2-3 and V is TRBV6-2 or TRBV6-3; D remains ambiguous. The V and J ends lost 7 bases and 1 base respectively, with 15 bases between them. Germline V gene lookup returns CDR1 MNHEY and CDR2 SVGEGT. This CDR3 region has 15 residues. CDR3 sequence (DNA): TGTGCCAGCATGATCAGCCGAGGAGGCACAGATACGCAGTATTTT. Protein sequence: CASMISRGGTDTQYF.

In its sample, this clonotype was seen many times. V usage is TRBV7-9 and J usage is TRBJ1-1; 8 bases are shared with TRBD1. After removal of 4 bases from V and 0 bases from J, the junction contained 10 bases not matched to a gene. CDR1 is SEHNR and CDR2 is FQNEAQ in the germline V gene (reference sequence). The CDR3 has 17 amino acids. The CDR3 DNA reads as TGTGCCAGCAGCTCGCCGCAACAGGGGGTGGTGAACACTGAAGCTTTCTTT. It yields the protein CASSSPQQGVVNTEAFF.

This clonotype was seen repeatedly, ten times or more. The chain couples TRBV5-5 to TRBJ2-1; D is unclear. The V gene lost 3 bases and the J gene lost 15 bases, with 13 bases spanning the gap. The germline V gene has CDR1 SGHKS and CDR2 YYEKEE (reference sequence). This CDR3 region has 11 residues. The CDR3 DNA reads TGTGCCAGCAGCTCCTACACCGAGGTGTTCTTC. It encodes CASSSYTEVFF. Complete variable domain (other parts from reference TRBV5-5 and TRBJ2-1): DAGVTQSPTHLIKTRGQQVTLRCSPISGHKSVSWYQQVLGQGPQFIFQYYEKEERGRGNFPDRFSARQFPNYSSELNVNALLLGDSALYLCASSSYTEVFFGPGTRLTVL.

The sample holds a few counts of this clonotype. The rearrangement joins TRBV9 to TRBJ2-2; D ambiguous. Germline-derived CDR1 and CDR2 are SGDLS and YYNGEE. This CDR3 is 15 amino acids long. V lost 3 bases and J lost 2, with 11 bases in between. Here the CDR3 reads CASSDLRANTGELFF. The CDR3 bases are TGTGCCAGCAGCGACCTCCGGGCCAACACCGGGGAGCTGTTTTTT.

This clonotype appeared a few times. The J gene is TRBJ2-3, the V gene TRBV7-8; 7 bases agree with TRBD2. V was clipped by 7 bases and J by 0 bases; unmatched bases: 4. CDR1 and CDR2 from the germline V gene are SGHVS and FQNEAQ. The CDR3 is 14 amino acids. The CDR3 is CASTAGGSTDTQYF. CDR3 bases: TGTGCCAGCACCGCCGGGGGGAGCACAGATACGCAGTATTTT.

This clonotype has only a few counts. This chain uses TRBV5-1 with TRBJ2-3, with 11 bases that match TRBD2. Germline V gene data show CDR1 as SGHRS and CDR2 as YFSETQ. The V gene end was trimmed by 9 bases and the J gene end by 5 bases; junction bases not matched to a gene: 11. This CDR3 is 15 amino acids long. The CDR3 DNA reads TGCGCCACCTACCCCGGGACTAGCGGTATAGATACGCAGTATTTT. Protein sequence: CATYPGTSGIDTQYF. Combining the CDR3 with reference TRBV5-1 and TRBJ2-3 gives the whole variable domain KAGVTQTPRYLIKTRGQQVTLSCSPISGHRSVSWYQQTPGQGLQFLFEYFSETQRNKGNFPGRFSGRQFSNSRSEMNVSTLELGDSALYLCATYPGTSGIDTQYFGPGTRLTVL.

The rearrangement joins TRBV4-3 to TRBJ1-5, with D possibly TRBD1 on 5 matching bases. Germline lookup yields CDR1 LGHNA and CDR2 YSLEER. The CDR3 runs 16 residues. V was cut by 0 bases and J by 6 bases, with 15 bases left in between. In nucleotides, the CDR3 is TGCGCCAGCAGCCAAGAGAGCACAGGAGCAACTCAGCCCCAGCATTTT. It encodes CASSQESTGATQPQHF.

This clonotype has more than one count but fewer than ten. The chain is built from TRBV4-1 and TRBJ2-1, with D unresolved. Germline CDR1 and CDR2: MGHRA and YSYEKL. The CDR3 contains 12 residues. With 0 bases removed from V and 9 bases from J, the gap between germline ends came to 6 bases. CDR3 sequence: CASSQEAGEQFF. DNA for the CDR3: TGCGCCAGCAGCCAAGAGGCCGGTGAGCAGTTCTTC.

V gene TRBV7-9 combines with J gene TRBJ2-7; 11 bases agree with TRBD1. J lost 5 bases, V lost 5 bases, and 5 bases had no gene match. The CDR3 totals 14 residues. The germline gives CDR1 SEHNR, CDR2 FQNEAQ (reference sequence). The CDR3 nucleotides are TGTGCCAGCAGCGCGTGGGACAGGGGGAACGAGCAGTACTTC. It is translated as CASSAWDRGNEQYF.

This clonotype was seen more than once but under ten times. The V gene is TRBV11-2, the J gene TRBJ2-2, with D tentatively TRBD1 (6 bases). There are 18 residues in the CDR3. Per germline, CDR1 SGHAT and CDR2 FQNNGV. Trimming removed 2 bases from V and 0 bases from J, with 16 bases in between. This chain's CDR3 is CASSLMTGQFANTGELFF. Here the CDR3 DNA reads TGTGCCAGCAGCTTAATGACAGGACAATTCGCGAACACCGGGGAGCTGTTTTTT.

This clonotype was found many times. The gene calls are TRBV7-2 and TRBJ2-1; TRBD1 or TRBD2 may be the D gene (5 bases each). Germline-derived CDR1 and CDR2 are SGHTA and FQGNSA. This CDR3 contains 13 residues. V was pared by 5 bases and J by 5 bases, with 10 bases between. The CDR3 DNA reads TGTGCCAGCAGCCCCGGGACCCACAATGAGCAGTTCTTC. It translates to CASSPGTHNEQFF.

This clonotype came up a few times. The gene calls are TRBV24-1 and TRBJ2-2, with 10 bases lining up with TRBD2. Germline-derived CDR1 and CDR2 are KGHDR and SFDVKD. The CDR3 is made up of 19 amino acids. V gave up 0 bases and J gave up 2 bases; unmatched junction bases: 8. This chain's CDR3 is CATSDLPRTSGRNTGELFF. CDR3 in DNA: TGTGCCACCAGTGATTTGCCCAGGACTAGCGGAAGAAACACCGGGGAGCTGTTTTTT.

This clonotype came up many times. The rearrangement uses TRBV2 and TRBJ2-2; possibly TRBD1 for D (6 bases). The V gene's germline CDR1 is SNHLY and CDR2 FYNNEI. The V and J ends lost 3 bases and 2 bases respectively, with 10 bases between them. This CDR3 has 15 amino acids. The CDR3 here is CASSDWTANTGELFF. For the CDR3, the DNA is TGTGCCAGCAGTGATTGGACAGCAAACACCGGGGAGCTGTTTTTT.

This clonotype has a handful of counts. The V gene is TRBV3-1, the J gene TRBJ2-5; TRBD1 agrees at 8 bases. V lost 6 bases, J lost 3 bases, and 9 bases stayed unmatched. The CDR3 is 15 residues long. Germline-derived CDR1 and CDR2 are LGHDT and YNNKEL (reference sequence). As DNA, the CDR3 is TGTGCCAGCAGTTTCGAAGGGACAGGCAAAGAGACCCAGTACTTC. Protein: CASSFEGTGKETQYF.

V usage is TRBV3-1 and J usage is TRBJ2-3; D is unclear. V lost 3 bases and J lost 3, with 13 bases in between. The CDR3 is 15 residues long. Germline V CDR1 and CDR2: LGHDT, YNNKEL (reference sequence). In nucleotides, the CDR3 is TGTGCCAGCAGCCACGGAAGGGAACGGACAGATACGCAGTATTTT. It codes for CASSHGRERTDTQYF.

This clonotype occurred a few times. This chain joins TRBV5-4 and TRBJ1-5; perhaps TRBD1 as D (6 bases). The V gene lost 6 bases and the J gene lost 6 bases, with 16 bases spanning the gap. This CDR3 spans 14 amino acids. Germline lookup yields CDR1 SGHNT and CDR2 YYREEE (reference sequence). The CDR3 DNA sequence: TGTGCCAGCATCGGGGGGCAGGGTTGTCAGCCCCAGCATTTT. Amino acids: CASIGGQGCQPQHF.

This clonotype was seen only a few times. This chain joins TRBV15 and TRBJ2-2, with D perhaps TRBD1 (6 bases). CDR1 and CDR2 (germline): LNHNV, YYDKDF (reference sequence). Trimming took 1 base from V and 6 from J, leaving 21 bases between them. The CDR3 has 18 residues. CDR3 nucleotides: TGTGCCACCAGCAGAGGTGCCTCTGTGAGGGGGAATTCCGGGGAGCTGTTTTTT. It specifies CATSRGASVRGNSGELFF.

This clonotype was recorded at least ten times. This sequence joins TRBV6-2 or TRBV6-3 and TRBJ2-1, with 8 bases lining up with TRBD2. The germline V gene encodes CDR1 MNHEY and CDR2 SVGEGT. CDR3 length: 19 residues. The V segment lost 5 bases and the J segment 5 bases; nucleotides outside the gene matches: 20. The CDR3 DNA reads TGTGCCAGCAGTACCGACTACCCCATACTAGCGGAGAAGGACAATGAGCAGTTCTTC. This codes for CASSTDYPILAEKDNEQFF.

The chain has TRBV7-9 and TRBJ2-7; the match to TRBD2 covers 8 bases. Germline V gives CDR1 SEHNR, CDR2 FQNEAQ (reference sequence). The CDR3 spans 16 residues. The trim removed 5 bases at V and 3 bases at J, leaving 12 bases unmatched. Here the CDR3 reads CASSPAQAGVGYEQYF. CDR3 nucleotides: TGTGCCAGCAGCCCCGCCCAAGCGGGAGTAGGCTACGAGCAGTACTTC.

The sample holds many counts of this clonotype. This chain joins TRBV19 and TRBJ2-7; D may be TRBD2 (6 bases). The CDR3 has 12 amino acids. Germline V gives CDR1 LNHDA, CDR2 SQIVND (reference sequence). Trimming stripped 7 bases from V and 7 bases from J, with 14 bases between. The DNA for the CDR3 is TGTGCCAGTAAGGAAAGGGCGGGGGAGCAGTACTTC. Translated, it gives CASKERAGEQYF.

This clonotype was seen only a few times. The genes are TRBV5-1 and TRBJ1-2; the match to TRBD1 covers 7 bases. V dropped 3 bases and J dropped 4; count of bases not matched to a gene: 12. This CDR3 has 16 amino acids. Germline values: CDR1 SGHRS, CDR2 YFSETQ. CDR3 loop: CASSSTQGQRPYGYTF. As DNA, the CDR3 is TGCGCCAGCAGCTCTACTCAGGGACAGAGACCCTATGGCTACACCTTC.

The chain has TRBV5-1 and TRBJ1-6; 9 bases match TRBD1. V shed 4 bases and J 10 bases; nucleotides not matched to a gene: 6. This CDR3 is built from 14 residues. Germline V lookup: CDR1 SGHRS, CDR2 YFSETQ. The CDR3 nucleotides read TGCGCCAGCAGCGGGACAGGGTCGGGGTCACCCCTCCACTTT. This codes for CASSGTGSGSPLHF.